This TCR beta chain was obtained from a study of cytotoxic CD8 clonotypes in ibrutinib-treated CLL. J was trimmed by 4 bases and V by 6 bases; bases with no gene match: 4. The length of the CDR3 is 13 residues. Germline values: CDR1 MNHNY, CDR2 SVGAGI (reference sequence). Data came from immunoSEQ multiplex PCR; TCRdb stores just in-frame clones and leaves some out. The sample holds over 150,000 clones; 81% are singletons and the top ten take around 2.1%. This chain links TRBV6-6 with TRBJ1-1; 8 positions match TRBD1. Sequencing used PBMCs, obtained after 12 months of ibrutinib treatment. This receptor was obtained from a human donor with chronic lymphocytic leukemia. The CDR3 loop is CASRPTGGTEAFF. In DNA, the CDR3 is TGTGCCAGCAGACCTACAGGGGGCACTGAAGCTTTCTTT.